This T cell receptor (beta chain) was recorded in a study of T cells in Graves' hyperthyroidism and ophthalmopathy. These patients, aged 18 to 65, had recently diagnosed hyperthyroidism lasting under 2 months. This clonotype appeared many times. The CDR3 runs to 12 residues. The germline gives CDR1 SGHTA, CDR2 FQGTGA. Trimming stripped 1 base from V and 8 bases from J, with 5 bases between. The investigators amplified TCR beta CDR3 regions from RNA transcripts. The HTBI primer set was used in a first-round RT-PCR of the TCR CDR3. One entry per CDR3 protein, called by TCRdb with MiXCR from the multiplex PCR reads. The data show around 350,000 distinct CDR3 sequences, with roughly 19% seen just once and 3.7% held by the top ten.

This TCR was recovered from a young woman with Graves' hyperthyroidism. The chain is built from TRBV7-3 and TRBJ2-2, with D unresolved. Material for sequencing was blood. This CDR3 is CASSLIVGELFF. CDR3 coding DNA: TGTGCCAGCAGCTTAATCGTGGGGGAGCTGTTTTTT.